The 12 T cell receptor beta chains presented below share a single source sample, sequenced in a study of CD8+CD57+ T cells in acquired aplastic anemia. Genomic DNA templated the TCR beta VDJ and CDR3 profiling. TCRdb itself ran the reads through MiXCR, one entry per CDR3 protein. The data contain 120,000 or so distinct CDR3 sequences, about 40% of them singletons. Sequencing was done on patients that had shown CD8+CD57+ cell expansion by flow cytometry. Sequenced: sorted CD4+, CD8+, or CD8+CD57+ T cells (not recorded which) from PBMCs. These receptors originate from a human donor with aplastic anemia.

The chain recombines TRBV9 with TRBJ2-1, with a possible D match to TRBD2 (5 bases). The germline V gene encodes CDR1 SGDLS and CDR2 YYNGEE. V was clipped by 0 bases and J by 1 base, with 8 bases between them. CDR3 length equals 15 residues. The CDR3 DNA sequence: TGTGCCAGCAGCGTAGAGACTACTTCCTACAATGAGCAGTTCTTC. This sequence encodes CASSVETTSYNEQFF.

This chain links TRBV5-1 with TRBJ1-2; 9 bases fit TRBD1. CDR3 length: 16 residues. With V trimmed by 3 bases and J by 7 bases, 13 bases remained unmatched. Germline CDR1 and CDR2: SGHRS and YFSETQ. CDR3 coding DNA: TGCGCCAGCAGCTCGGGACAGGGATTCCCTGAGGGTGGCTACACCTTC. It codes for CASSSGQGFPEGGYTF.

J is TRBJ2-2 and V is TRBV9, with 7 bases identical to TRBD2. V shed 4 bases and J 0 bases; nucleotides not matched to a gene: 6. This CDR3 is 16 amino acids long. The germline V gene encodes CDR1 SGDLS and CDR2 YYNGEE. The CDR3 reads CASSPNGGSNTGELFF. The DNA of the CDR3 is TGTGCCAGCAGCCCGAACGGGGGGTCGAACACCGGGGAGCTGTTTTTT.

This clonotype has more than one count but fewer than ten. The genes are TRBV27 and TRBJ2-7, with 11 bases aligning to TRBD2. CDR1 MNHEY and CDR2 SMNVEV come from the germline V gene (reference sequence). CDR3 length equals 17 residues. J lost 2 bases, V lost 4 bases, and 10 bases had no gene match. CDR3 region: CASSSPPFSGGAYEQYF. DNA of the CDR3: TGTGCCAGCAGTTCACCCCCCTTTAGCGGGGGGGCCTACGAGCAGTACTTC.

The chain is built from TRBV7-9 and TRBJ2-6; D may be TRBD1 or TRBD2 (5 bases each). The V end was cut by 0 bases, the J end by 2 bases, with 8 bases between. Germline V gene data show CDR1 as SEHNR and CDR2 as FQNEAQ (reference sequence). CDR3 length: 16 amino acids. The CDR3 protein is CASSLAGTAGANVLTF. The DNA for the CDR3 is TGTGCCAGCAGCTTAGCAGGGACCGCTGGGGCCAACGTCCTGACTTTC.

This clonotype was counted many times. The chain carries TRBV7-7 and TRBJ2-2; D is unresolved. In germline, CDR1 is SSHAT, CDR2 FNYEAQ (reference sequence). CDR3 size: 14 residues. Deletions cut 5 bases from V and 2 bases from J, with 9 bases between. The DNA of the CDR3 is TGTGCCAGCAGCCTTCAACCTAACACCGGGGAGCTGTTTTTT. Its protein is CASSLQPNTGELFF.

This clonotype showed up just a few times. V is TRBV20-1 and J is TRBJ2-3, with D possibly matching TRBD2 (7 bases). This CDR3 comprises 14 residues. The germline gives CDR1 DFQATT, CDR2 SNEGSKA (reference sequence). Trimming left V 4 bases short and J 3 bases short, with 14 bases between. The CDR3 region is CSATRGGGTDTQYF. In DNA, the CDR3 is TGCAGTGCTACTAGGGGGGGGGGGACAGATACGCAGTATTTT.

The chain joins TRBV2 to TRBJ2-2; D is perhaps TRBD2 (5 bases). The CDR3 spans 14 residues. Trimming removed 4 bases from V and 5 bases from J, with 11 bases in between. The germline gives CDR1 SNHLY, CDR2 FYNNEI. CDR3 region: CASSVAGGTGELFF. In DNA form, the CDR3 reads TGTGCCAGCAGTGTGGCAGGAGGAACCGGGGAGCTGTTTTTT.

The chain recombines TRBV29-1 with TRBJ1-5, with D perhaps TRBD1 (6 bases). The CDR3 has 13 residues. Deletions cut 5 bases from V and 7 bases from J, with 15 bases between. Germline V lookup: CDR1 SQVTM, CDR2 ANQGSEA. For the CDR3, the DNA is TGCAGCGTTTCCCAGGGGAGTAGACAGCCCCAGCATTTT. Its translation: CSVSQGSRQPQHF.

The chain combines TRBV7-2 with TRBJ2-7, with no clear D. Deletions cut 0 bases from V and 3 bases from J, with 9 bases between. This CDR3 spans 14 amino acids. CDR1 and CDR2 from the germline V gene are SGHTA and FQGNSA. The CDR3 bases are TGTGCCAGCAGCTTAGCGGATCCGGGCTACGAGCAGTACTTC. Amino acid sequence: CASSLADPGYEQYF. Full variable domain (outside the CDR3, taken from reference TRBV7-2 and TRBJ2-7): GAGVSQSPSNKVTEKGKDVELRCDPISGHTALYWYRQSLGQGLEFLIYFQGNSAPDKSGLPSDRFSAERTGGSVSTLTIQRTQQEDSAVYLCASSLADPGYEQYFGPGTRLTVT.

V and J are TRBV12-3 or TRBV12-4 and TRBJ2-2, with 7 positions matching TRBD1. Trimming took 5 bases from V and 3 from J; bases not matched to a gene: 0. This CDR3 contains 13 residues. The CDR3: CASSDRDTGELFF. The DNA for the CDR3 is TGTGCCAGCAGTGACAGGGACACCGGGGAGCTGTTTTTT.

This clonotype was observed many times. The chain couples TRBV12-3 or TRBV12-4 to TRBJ1-3; D is possibly TRBD1 (5 bases). Trimming took off 5 bases at V and 0 bases at J, with 11 bases between the two ends. This CDR3 is 15 amino acids long. The CDR3 nucleotides read TGTGCCAGCAGTAAGGGGCTGAGCTCTGGAAACACCATATATTTT. The encoded protein is CASSKGLSSGNTIYF.